This T cell receptor beta chain was retrieved from a study of cytomegalovirus exposure and HLA in healthy donors. Study-level points and caveats: In terms of immune exposure information, only CMV serostatus was available.

This clone is medium-sized within its sample. Its antigen remains unknown. The identical CDR3 is also encoded by other nucleotide sequences in the sample. The primer mix had 60 Vbeta and 13 Jbeta primers. Sequencing was performed with immunoSEQ multiplex PCR; in TCRdb, only in-frame clones are kept and a portion is missing. The table shows over 150,000 clones, with over 60% occurring only once. V shed 4 bases, J shed 7 bases, and the junction held 6 bases outside the gene matches. The V gene's germline CDR1 is SGHRS and CDR2 YFSETQ. The CDR3 covers 14 residues. V and J are TRBV5-1 and TRBJ2-1; 9 positions agree with TRBD2. Input material: PBMCs. This TCR derives from a woman aged 25 to 39 in good health and CMV-seronegative. The CDR3 sequence: CASSSSGGYNEQFF. CDR3 bases: TGCGCCAGCAGCAGTAGCGGGGGATATAATGAGCAGTTCTTC.